The 19 T cell receptor beta chains in this list originate from one sample, sequenced in a study of blood T cell repertoires in COVID-19. Data came from immunoSEQ multiplex PCR; TCRdb stores just in-frame clones and leaves some out. The sample lists under 250,000 clones, about 85% occurring once. Sample: peripheral blood. The receptors originated from a young man with active or convalescent COVID-19.

For the CDR3, the DNA is TGTGCCAGCAGCTCTCTTGCTGAAGCTTTCTTT. Translated: CASSSLAEAFF. The genes are TRBV6-5 and TRBJ1-1; D is ambiguous. Trimming pared 6 bases from V and 6 bases from J, leaving 8 bases between. This CDR3 has 11 residues. Germline CDR1 and CDR2: MNHEY and SVGAGI.

V and J are TRBV2 and TRBJ1-1; 7 bases are shared with TRBD1. Germline V lookup: CDR1 SNHLY, CDR2 FYNNEI. V gave up 6 bases and J gave up 1 base; unmatched junction bases: 5. The length of the CDR3 is 14 residues. The CDR3 nucleotides are TGTGCCAGCAGCCGGGACAGACGGAACACTGAAGCTTTCTTT. Translation gives CASSRDRRNTEAFF. The entire variable domain, with the rest obtained from reference TRBV2 and TRBJ1-1, is as follows: EPEVTQTPSHQVTQMGQEVILRCVPISNHLYFYWYRQILGQKVEFLVSFYNNEISEKSEIFDDQFSVERPDGSNFTLKIRSTKLEDSAMYFCASSRDRRNTEAFFGQGTRLTVV.

V is TRBV13 and J is TRBJ1-2; 8 bases are a match to TRBD1. CDR3 length: 14 amino acids. The V segment lost 7 bases and the J segment 5 bases; nucleotides outside the gene matches: 9. Germline loops: CDR1 PRHDT, CDR2 FYEKMQ (reference sequence). CDR3 region: CASTSDRGGYGYTF. Here the CDR3 DNA reads TGTGCCAGCACCTCCGACAGGGGAGGGTATGGCTACACCTTC.

The J gene is TRBJ1-4, the V gene TRBV2; D unresolved. There are 12 residues in the CDR3. V shed 5 bases and J shed 8 bases, with 9 bases lying between them. In germline, CDR1 is SNHLY, CDR2 FYNNEI. The DNA of the CDR3 is TGTGCCAGCAGTTACGAGGCGGAAAAACTGTTTTTT. Residues: CASSYEAEKLFF. Combining the CDR3 with reference TRBV2 and TRBJ1-4 gives the whole variable domain EPEVTQTPSHQVTQMGQEVILRCVPISNHLYFYWYRQILGQKVEFLVSFYNNEISEKSEIFDDQFSVERPDGSNFTLKIRSTKLEDSAMYFCASSYEAEKLFFGSGTQLSVL.

The chain has TRBV5-1 and TRBJ2-1; 11 positions match TRBD2. Germline CDR1 and CDR2: SGHRS and YFSETQ. The V and J ends lost 0 bases and 4 bases, in that order; junction bases with no gene match: 6. This CDR3 has 17 amino acids. CDR3 nucleotide sequence: TGCGCCAGCAGCTTGGAGGCTAGCGGGAGGAGTTACAATGAGCAGTTCTTC. Residues: CASSLEASGRSYNEQFF.

A note on this clone: Germline is not matched at one junction end, which may reflect a read error. As DNA, the CDR3 is TGTGCCAGCACCGTAGGGGGCCCCACAGATACGCAGTATTTT. Translation gives CASTVGGPTDTQYF. The rearrangement links TRBV9 to TRBJ2-3; TRBD1 matches at 7 bases. CDR1 SGDLS and CDR2 YYNGEE come from the germline V gene. CDR3 size: 14 residues. The full variable domain, rest sourced from reference TRBV9 and TRBJ2-3, is DSGVTQTPKHLITATGQRVTLRCSPRSGDLSVYWYQQSLDQGLQFLIQYYNGEERAKGNILERFSAQQFPDLHSELNLSSLELGDSALYFCASTVGGPTDTQYFGPGTRLTVL.

The chain joins TRBV19 to TRBJ1-2, with 8 bases fitting TRBD1. From germline, CDR1 is LNHDA and CDR2 SQIVND (reference sequence). Trimming cost V 6 bases and J 8 bases; bases outside gene matches: 2. CDR3 length: 11 amino acids. CDR3 nucleotides: TGTGCCAGTAGCAGGGGGCAGGGCTACACCTTC. Its translation: CASSRGQGYTF.

The chain recombines TRBV21-1 with TRBJ2-3; TRBD2, the table's D call, lacks a check against the DNA. TRBV21-1 is classified as a pseudogene. The CDR3 has 17 amino acids. The CDR3 reads CASSPKSGGAGADTQYF. In nucleotides, the CDR3 is TGTGCCAGCAGCCCTAAGAGCGGGGGGGCCGGGGCAGATACGCAGTATTTT.

This chain uses TRBV19 with TRBJ2-1, with 7 bases lining up with TRBD2. Germline values: CDR1 LNHDA, CDR2 SQIVND (reference sequence). The J segment lost 3 bases and the V segment lost 6 bases, leaving 8 bases of the junction unmatched. The CDR3 loop spans 15 amino acids. Here the CDR3 reads CASRDGTMIYNEQFF. In nucleotides, the CDR3 is TGTGCCAGTAGGGACGGGACTATGATCTACAATGAGCAGTTCTTC.

The CDR3 nucleotides are TGTGCCAGCAGCGGGAGGGGGCGTACTGAAGCTTTCTTT. Protein product: CASSGRGRTEAFF. This sequence joins TRBV9 and TRBJ1-1; 7 positions match TRBD1. The CDR3 is made up of 13 amino acids. The V gene end was trimmed by 3 bases and the J gene end by 5 bases; junction bases not matched to a gene: 4. The germline V gene has CDR1 SGDLS and CDR2 YYNGEE.

The chain joins TRBV19 to TRBJ1-1; TRBD1 matches 7 bases. The CDR3 totals 14 residues. V dropped 3 bases and J dropped 4; count of bases not matched to a gene: 5. Per the germline V gene, CDR1 is LNHDA and CDR2 is SQIVND (reference sequence). CDR3 DNA sequence: TGTGCCAGTAGTATCGAGGGGGCGTCCACTGAAGCTTTCTTT. Translated: CASSIEGASTEAFF.

The chain joins TRBV2 to TRBJ2-1; D gene unclear. With 1 base removed from V and 0 bases from J, the gap between germline ends came to 7 bases. In germline, CDR1 is SNHLY, CDR2 FYNNEI. This CDR3 has 15 residues. The CDR3 sequence is CASSEVTSSYNEQFF. The CDR3 nucleotides read TGTGCCAGCAGTGAAGTTACCAGCTCCTACAATGAGCAGTTCTTC. The full variable domain, its missing parts supplied by reference TRBV2 and TRBJ2-1, is EPEVTQTPSHQVTQMGQEVILRCVPISNHLYFYWYRQILGQKVEFLVSFYNNEISEKSEIFDDQFSVERPDGSNFTLKIRSTKLEDSAMYFCASSEVTSSYNEQFFGPGTRLTVL.

The genes are TRBV7-6 and TRBJ2-1, with TRBD2 matching over 15 bases. V lost 5 bases, J lost 9 bases, and 8 bases stayed unmatched. Germline values: CDR1 SGHVS, CDR2 FNYEAQ. The CDR3 is 16 residues long. DNA for the CDR3: TGTGCCAGCAGCCCCGGGACTAGCGGGAGGAAGGTTGAGCAGTTCTTC. As protein: CASSPGTSGRKVEQFF.

In regard to this clone: Other DNA sequences of this sample code for an identical CDR3. The chain couples TRBV20-1 to TRBJ1-6; 11 bases line up with TRBD1. The germline V gene has CDR1 DFQATT and CDR2 SNEGSKA (reference sequence). This CDR3 spans 17 amino acids. V was clipped by 3 bases and J by 1 base; unmatched bases: 5. DNA of the CDR3: TGCAGTGCTAGTGGACAGGGGGCGTCGTCCTATAATTCACCCCTCCACTTT. It translates to CSASGQGASSYNSPLHF.

This clone was observed once. The chain carries TRBV28 and TRBJ1-2; perhaps TRBD1 as D (6 bases). Germline V gene sequence: CDR1 MDHEN, CDR2 SYDVKM. Trimming removed 6 bases from V and 2 bases from J, with 16 bases in between. This CDR3 spans 15 amino acids. CDR3 bases: TGTGCCAGCAGCTCACCGGGACAACAGAACTATGGCTACACCTTC. It specifies CASSSPGQQNYGYTF.

The chain employs TRBV15 and TRBJ2-2, with D possibly TRBD2 on 6 matching bases. V lost 5 bases and J 8 bases, leaving 21 bases between the germline ends. The CDR3 has 16 residues. CDR1 and CDR2 from the germline V gene are LNHNV and YYDKDF (reference sequence). CDR3 DNA sequence: TGTGCCACCAGCGGCGGGGACCAAAAAAGAATTGGGGAGCTGTTTTTT. This sequence encodes CATSGGDQKRIGELFF.

The V gene is TRBV19, the J gene TRBJ2-7; TRBD1 aligns across 9 bases. Germline-derived CDR1 and CDR2 are LNHDA and SQIVND (reference sequence). CDR3 length: 15 amino acids. With 4 bases clipped from V and 3 bases from J, the junction kept 7 bases outside the gene matches. Here the CDR3 DNA reads TGTGCCAGTAGTAGGGGCGGGACAGGGAACTACGAGCAGTACTTC. Translating it yields CASSRGGTGNYEQYF.

The rearrangement uses TRBV27 and TRBJ1-1, with D possibly TRBD1 on 5 matching bases. The CDR3 spans 14 residues. In germline, CDR1 is MNHEY, CDR2 SMNVEV (reference sequence). The V gene lost 5 bases and the J gene lost 1 base, with 11 bases spanning the gap. The CDR3 loop reads CASSNGGGNTEAFF. For the CDR3, the DNA is TGTGCCAGCAGTAACGGGGGAGGGAACACTGAAGCTTTCTTT.

The chain has TRBV9 and TRBJ1-2, with D maybe TRBD1 (6 bases). V was shortened by 4 bases and J by 7 bases, with 17 bases between the two germline ends. CDR3 size: 14 residues. Germline assignment: CDR1 SGDLS and CDR2 YYNGEE. CDR3 protein: CASSKGGAGSGYTF. In DNA form, the CDR3 reads TGTGCCAGCAGCAAGGGGGGGGCTGGATCTGGCTACACCTTC.